A selection of T cell receptor beta chains follows, all from one sample in a study of blood T cell repertoires in COVID-19. Using immunoSEQ multiplex PCR, the repertoire was profiled, and TCRdb retains in-frame clones only, with some absent. The data hold about 74,000 clones, with approximately 80% observed a single time. The sequenced material came from peripheral blood. Source of these receptors: a human donor in a cohort sampled during active COVID-19. Both conserved end residues are part of each CDR3. A clone size is listed for some rows: how often the clone was seen (once, few, many), or a class if it is expanded.

TRBV19	-	CASSGAGQGEETQYF
TRBV5-4	once	CASSFGQGATQYF
TRBV9	few	CASSVGRADTIYF
TRBV11-2	-	CASSLAPRQGAASEQYF
TRBV3-1/TRBV3-2	few	CASSQAYNEQFF
TRBV28	-	CASSFPAGYSATNEKLFF
TRBV7-2	-	CASSLGALAGGIDTQYF
TRBV7-9	few	CASSFGLAGNGETQYF
TRBV10-2	-	CASRLAGGNEQFF
TRBV29-1	-	CSVPGQGVEKLFF
TRBV6-2/TRBV6-3	-	CASSYEAGGPQYEQYF
TRBV5-1	-	CASSLGLRGNTEAFF
TRBV27	once	CASSLRAGSSYNEQFF
TRBV6-2/TRBV6-3	-	CASSYSRVYEQYF
TRBV28	-	CASRGEQGVNQPQHF
TRBV18	-	CASSSGQGVRTEAFF
TRBV21-1	-	CASRGSGTYEQYF
TRBV25-1	-	CASSPRTANTIYF
TRBV5-1	-	CASSPPGTSGSTDTQYF
TRBV4-1	once	CASRQTGASEQYF
TRBV9	-	CASSVATLGVQETQYF
TRBV7-6	-	CASSSGQGTWETQYF
TRBV6-6	-	CASITGGGEKLFF
TRBV6-5	-	CASSSSTGAYEQYF
TRBV11-1	-	CASSHTEEQYF
TRBV9	-	CASSEQQANTEAFF
TRBV10-2	few	CASSSGLSEQYF
TRBV24-1	few	CATSGSGELFF
TRBV11-3	-	CASSSQNEQFF
TRBV27	few	CASSYNRGIDEQFF
TRBV11-2	few	CASSLGGGYQPQHF
TRBV11-3	-	CASSSGTGGTDTQYF
TRBV5-1	-	CASSWDRVGAEAFF